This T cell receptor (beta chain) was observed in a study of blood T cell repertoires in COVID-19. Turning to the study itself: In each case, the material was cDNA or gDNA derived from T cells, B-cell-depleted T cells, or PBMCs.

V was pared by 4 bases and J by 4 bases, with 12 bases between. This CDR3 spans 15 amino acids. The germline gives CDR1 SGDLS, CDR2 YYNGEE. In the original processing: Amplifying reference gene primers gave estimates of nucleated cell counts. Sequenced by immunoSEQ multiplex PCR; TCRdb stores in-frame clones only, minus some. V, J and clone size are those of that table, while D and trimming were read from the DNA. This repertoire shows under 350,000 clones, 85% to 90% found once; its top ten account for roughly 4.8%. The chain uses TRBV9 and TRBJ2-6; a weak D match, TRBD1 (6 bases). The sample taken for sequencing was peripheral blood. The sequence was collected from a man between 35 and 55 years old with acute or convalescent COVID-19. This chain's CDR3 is CASSTTGSGANVLTF. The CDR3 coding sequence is TGTGCCAGCAGCACTACAGGGTCCGGGGCCAACGTCCTGACTTTC.